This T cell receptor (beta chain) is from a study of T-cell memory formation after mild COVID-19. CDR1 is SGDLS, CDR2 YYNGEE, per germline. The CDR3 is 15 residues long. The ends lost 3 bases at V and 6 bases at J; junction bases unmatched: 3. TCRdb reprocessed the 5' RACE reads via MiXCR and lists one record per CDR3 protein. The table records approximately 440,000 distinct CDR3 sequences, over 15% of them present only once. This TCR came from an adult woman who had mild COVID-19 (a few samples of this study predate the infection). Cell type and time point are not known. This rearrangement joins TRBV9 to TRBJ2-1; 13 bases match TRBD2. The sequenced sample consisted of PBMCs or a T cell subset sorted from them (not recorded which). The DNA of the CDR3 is TGTGCCAGCAGCGCGGGACTAGCGGGATTCAATGAGCAGTTCTTC. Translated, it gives CASSAGLAGFNEQFF.